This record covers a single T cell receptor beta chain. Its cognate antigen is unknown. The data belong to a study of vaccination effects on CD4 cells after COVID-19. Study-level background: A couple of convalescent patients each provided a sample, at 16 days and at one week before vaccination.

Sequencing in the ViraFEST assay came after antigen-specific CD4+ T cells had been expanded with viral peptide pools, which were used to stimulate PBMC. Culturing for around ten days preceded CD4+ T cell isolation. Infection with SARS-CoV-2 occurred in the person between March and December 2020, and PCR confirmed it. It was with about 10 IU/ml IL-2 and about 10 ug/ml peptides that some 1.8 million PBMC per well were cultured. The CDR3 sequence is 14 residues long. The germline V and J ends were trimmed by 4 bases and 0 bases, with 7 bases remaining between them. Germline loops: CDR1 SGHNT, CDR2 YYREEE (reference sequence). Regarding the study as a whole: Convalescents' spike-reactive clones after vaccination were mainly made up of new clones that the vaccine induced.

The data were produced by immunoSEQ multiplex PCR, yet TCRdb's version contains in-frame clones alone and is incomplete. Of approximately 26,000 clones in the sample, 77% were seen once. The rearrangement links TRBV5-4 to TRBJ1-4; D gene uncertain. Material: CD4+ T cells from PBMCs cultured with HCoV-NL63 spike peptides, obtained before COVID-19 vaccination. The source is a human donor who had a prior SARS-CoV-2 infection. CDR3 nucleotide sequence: TGTGCCAGCAGCGACCGTGCAACTAATGAAAAACTGTTTTTT. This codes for CASSDRATNEKLFF.